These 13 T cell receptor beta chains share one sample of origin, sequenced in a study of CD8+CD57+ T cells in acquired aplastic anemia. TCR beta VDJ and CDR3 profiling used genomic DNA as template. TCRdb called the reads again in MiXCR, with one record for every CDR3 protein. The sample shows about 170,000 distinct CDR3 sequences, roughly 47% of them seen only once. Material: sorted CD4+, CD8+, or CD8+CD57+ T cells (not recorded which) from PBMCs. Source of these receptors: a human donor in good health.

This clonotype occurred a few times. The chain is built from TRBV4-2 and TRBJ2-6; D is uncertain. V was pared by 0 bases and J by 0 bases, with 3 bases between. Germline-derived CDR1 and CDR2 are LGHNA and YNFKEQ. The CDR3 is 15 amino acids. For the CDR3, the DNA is TGTGCCAGCAGCCAAGATCTCTCTGGGGCCAACGTCCTGACTTTC. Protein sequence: CASSQDLSGANVLTF.

The CDR3 reads CASSLIGNNEQFF. In DNA form, the CDR3 reads TGCGCCAGCAGCTTAATAGGGAACAATGAGCAGTTCTTC. This chain joins TRBV5-1 and TRBJ2-1; D not certain. Germline V gives CDR1 SGHRS, CDR2 YFSETQ. CDR3 size: 13 residues. Trimming took off 2 bases at V and 5 bases at J, with 8 bases between the two ends.

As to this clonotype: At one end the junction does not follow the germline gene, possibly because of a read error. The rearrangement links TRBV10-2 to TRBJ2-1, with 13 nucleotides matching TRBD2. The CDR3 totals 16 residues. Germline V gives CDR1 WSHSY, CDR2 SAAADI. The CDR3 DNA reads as TGCGCCAGCAGAAGCCTGGGACTAGCGGGGCACAATGAGCGGTTCTTC. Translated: CASRSLGLAGHNERFF.

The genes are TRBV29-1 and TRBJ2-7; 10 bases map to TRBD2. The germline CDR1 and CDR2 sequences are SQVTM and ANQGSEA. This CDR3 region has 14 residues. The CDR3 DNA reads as TGCAGTGCAACCCGCGGGACTAGCGTCCCCGAGCAGTACTTC. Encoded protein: CSATRGTSVPEQYF.

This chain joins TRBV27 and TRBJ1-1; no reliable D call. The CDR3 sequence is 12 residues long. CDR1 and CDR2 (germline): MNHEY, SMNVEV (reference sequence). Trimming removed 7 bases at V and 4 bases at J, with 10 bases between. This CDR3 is CASNSVGTEAFF. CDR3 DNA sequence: TGTGCCAGCAATTCCGTGGGCACTGAAGCTTTCTTT.

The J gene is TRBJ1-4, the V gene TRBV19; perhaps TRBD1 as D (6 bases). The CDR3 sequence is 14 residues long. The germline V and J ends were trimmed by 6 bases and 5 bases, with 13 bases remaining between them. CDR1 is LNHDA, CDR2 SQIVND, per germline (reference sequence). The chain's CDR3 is CASRTTGRNEKLFF. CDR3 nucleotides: TGTGCCAGTAGAACGACAGGCCGGAATGAAAAACTGTTTTTT.

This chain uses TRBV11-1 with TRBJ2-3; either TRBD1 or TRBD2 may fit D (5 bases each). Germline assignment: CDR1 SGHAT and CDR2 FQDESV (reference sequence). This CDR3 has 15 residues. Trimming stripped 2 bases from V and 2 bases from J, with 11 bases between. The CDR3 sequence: CASSLRGTITDTQYF. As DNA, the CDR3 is TGTGCCAGCAGCTTAAGAGGGACGATCACAGATACGCAGTATTTT.

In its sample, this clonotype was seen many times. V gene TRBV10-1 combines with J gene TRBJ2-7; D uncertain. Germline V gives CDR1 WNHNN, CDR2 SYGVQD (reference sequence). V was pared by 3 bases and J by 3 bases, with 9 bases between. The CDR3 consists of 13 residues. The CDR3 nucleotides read TGCGCCAGCAGTGACCGTCTAGACTACGAGCAGTACTTC. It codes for CASSDRLDYEQYF.

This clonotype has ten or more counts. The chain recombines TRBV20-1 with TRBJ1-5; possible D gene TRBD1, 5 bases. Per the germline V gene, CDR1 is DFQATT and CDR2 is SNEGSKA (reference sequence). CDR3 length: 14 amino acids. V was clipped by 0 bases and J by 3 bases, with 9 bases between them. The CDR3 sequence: CSARDMTVNQPQHF. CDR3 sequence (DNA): TGCAGTGCTAGAGATATGACAGTCAATCAGCCCCAGCATTTT.

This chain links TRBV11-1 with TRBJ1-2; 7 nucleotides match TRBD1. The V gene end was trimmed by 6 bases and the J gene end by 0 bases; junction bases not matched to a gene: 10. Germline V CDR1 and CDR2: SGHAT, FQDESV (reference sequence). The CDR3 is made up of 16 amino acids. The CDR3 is CASSTGTALSNYGYTF. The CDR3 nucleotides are TGTGCCAGCAGTACTGGGACAGCCCTTTCTAACTATGGCTACACCTTC.

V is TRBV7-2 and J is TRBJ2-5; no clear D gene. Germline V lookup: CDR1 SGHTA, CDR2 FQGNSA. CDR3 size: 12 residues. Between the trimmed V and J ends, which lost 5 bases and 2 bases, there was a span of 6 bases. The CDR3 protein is CASSLIQETQYF. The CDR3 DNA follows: TGTGCCAGCAGCCTAATACAAGAGACCCAGTACTTC. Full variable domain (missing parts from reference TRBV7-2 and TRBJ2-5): GAGVSQSPSNKVTEKGKDVELRCDPISGHTALYWYRQSLGQGLEFLIYFQGNSAPDKSGLPSDRFSAERTGGSVSTLTIQRTQQEDSAVYLCASSLIQETQYFGPGTRLLVL.

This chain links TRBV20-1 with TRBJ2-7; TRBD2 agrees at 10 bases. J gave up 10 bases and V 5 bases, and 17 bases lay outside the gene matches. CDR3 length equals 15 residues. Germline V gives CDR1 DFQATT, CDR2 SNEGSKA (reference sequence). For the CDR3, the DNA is TGCAGTGCTCACCCCTCTGAGAATAGCGGGAGGCCCCAGTACTTC. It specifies CSAHPSENSGRPQYF.

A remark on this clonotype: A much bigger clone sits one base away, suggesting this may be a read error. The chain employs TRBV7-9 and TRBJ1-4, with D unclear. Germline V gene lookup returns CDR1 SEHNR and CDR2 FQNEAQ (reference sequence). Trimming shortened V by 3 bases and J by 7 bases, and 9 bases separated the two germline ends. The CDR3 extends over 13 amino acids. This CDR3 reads CASSLGLVEKLFF. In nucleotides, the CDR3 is TGTGCCAGCAGCTTGGGTCTGGTTGAAAAACTGTTTTTT. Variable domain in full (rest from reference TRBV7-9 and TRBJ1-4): DTGVSQNPRHKITKRGQNVTFRCDPISEHNRLYWYRQTLGQGPEFLTYFQNEAQLEKSRLLSDRFSAERPKGSFSTLEIQRTEQGDSAMYLCASSLGLVEKLFFGSGTQLSVL.